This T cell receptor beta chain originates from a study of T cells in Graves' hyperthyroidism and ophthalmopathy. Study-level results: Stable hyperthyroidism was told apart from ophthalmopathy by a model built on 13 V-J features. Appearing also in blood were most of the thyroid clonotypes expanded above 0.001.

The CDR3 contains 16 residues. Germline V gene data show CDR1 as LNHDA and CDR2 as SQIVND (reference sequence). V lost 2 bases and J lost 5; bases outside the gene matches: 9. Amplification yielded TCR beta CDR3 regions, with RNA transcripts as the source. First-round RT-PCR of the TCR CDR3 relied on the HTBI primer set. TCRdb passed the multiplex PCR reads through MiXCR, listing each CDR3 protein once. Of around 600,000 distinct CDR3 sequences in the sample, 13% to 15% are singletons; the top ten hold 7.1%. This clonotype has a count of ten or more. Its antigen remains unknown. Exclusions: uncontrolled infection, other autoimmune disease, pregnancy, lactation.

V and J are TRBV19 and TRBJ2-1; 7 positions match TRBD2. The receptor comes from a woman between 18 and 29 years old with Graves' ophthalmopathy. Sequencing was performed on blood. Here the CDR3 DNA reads TGTGCCAGTAGTATAAGTGCGGGAGATGGGGACAATGAGCAGTTCTTC. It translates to CASSISAGDGDNEQFF.